The table lists the clone carrying this T cell receptor beta chain with a few counts. Its target is not known. The sample is drawn from a study of post-analysis software for immune sequencing data. Study-wide results and caveats: For normalized Chao1 diversity, multiple sclerosis patients scored significantly lower than controls did. Elevated frequency relative to controls characterized four to six TRBV segments in patients, TRBV5-6, TRBV5-1 and TRBV20-1 among them.

Sequencing libraries made from TCR beta cDNA carried unique molecular identifiers. TCRdb redid the calling of the PCR reads with MiXCR, one entry per CDR3 protein. The sample includes hundreds of thousands of distinct CDR3 sequences, 53% of them seen just once. V dropped 2 bases and J dropped 1 base, with 12 bases sitting between them. This CDR3 is 15 amino acids long. Germline-derived CDR1 and CDR2 are KGHSH and LQKENI. This chain links TRBV18 with TRBJ2-7; weak D call: TRBD2 (5 bases). The sequenced sample consisted of blood. The source is a girl aged 5-17 years with multiple sclerosis. The CDR3 spells CASSPMGSGSYEQYF. CDR3 bases: TGTGCCAGCTCACCAATGGGGAGCGGTTCCTACGAGCAGTACTTC. The full variable domain, completed using reference TRBV18 and TRBJ2-7, is NAGVMQNPRHLVRRRGQEARLRCSPMKGHSHVYWYRQLPEEGLKFMVYLQKENIIDESGMPKERFSAEFPKEGPSILRIQQVVRGDSAAYFCASSPMGSGSYEQYFGPGTRLTVT.